The T cell receptor beta chain under discussion was sequenced for a study of blood T cell repertoires in COVID-19. The overall study: Acute and convalescent COVID-19 samples came from the United States, Italy and Spain.

Germline CDR1 and CDR2: MNHEY and SVGAGI. Germline trimming cut 5 bases from V and 7 bases from J; bases unmatched to any gene: 4. CDR3 length: 15 residues. The repertoire was sequenced with immunoSEQ multiplex PCR; TCRdb's copy has only in-frame clones and lacks some. The data hold approximately 130,000 clones, with roughly four fifths observed a single time. The rearrangement joins TRBV6-5 to TRBJ2-1, with 14 bases that match TRBD2. Sequences were obtained from peripheral blood. This sequence originates from a human donor in a cohort sampled during active COVID-19. The DNA of the CDR3 is TGTGCCAGCAGTCGACTAGCGGGGGGGTCAAATGAGCAGTTCTTC. Translating it yields CASSRLAGGSNEQFF.